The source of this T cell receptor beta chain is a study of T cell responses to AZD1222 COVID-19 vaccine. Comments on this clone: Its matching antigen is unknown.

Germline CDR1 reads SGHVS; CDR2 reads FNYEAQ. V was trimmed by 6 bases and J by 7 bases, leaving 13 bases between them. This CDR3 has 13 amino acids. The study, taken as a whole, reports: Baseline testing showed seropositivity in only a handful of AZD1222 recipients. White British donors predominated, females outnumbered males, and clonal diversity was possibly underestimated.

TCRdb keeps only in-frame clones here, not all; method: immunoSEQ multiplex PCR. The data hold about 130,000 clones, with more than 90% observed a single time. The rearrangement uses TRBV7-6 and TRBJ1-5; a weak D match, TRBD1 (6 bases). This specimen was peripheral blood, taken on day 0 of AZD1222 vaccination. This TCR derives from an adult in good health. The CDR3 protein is CASSPQGWQPQHF. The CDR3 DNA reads TGTGCCAGCAGTCCCCAGGGGTGGCAGCCCCAGCATTTT.